Shown below are 24 T cell receptor beta chains from a single sample sequenced in a study of identical twins listed by TCRdb under 2016. Libraries were built with 5' RACE. Sequencing was performed on an Illumina HiSeq 2000. The raw public reads went through TCRdb reprocessing: fastp at Q25, MiXCR clone calling, in-frame beta chains kept. Rows with a matching CDR3 protein are joined into one entry that keeps the most common DNA and genes. For this sample the table gives some 97,000 distinct CDR3 sequences, of which under 7% were detected only once. The ten top clones hold approximately 12% of the sample. The sequencing input was memory T cells sorted from blood. Per the publication, the cell subset or site label means: CD45RO+ enriched T cells. The source of these receptors is a woman between 45 and 65 years old in good health.

V and J are TRBV11-2 and TRBJ1-5; 7 nucleotides line up with TRBD1. The CDR3 length is 13 residues. Germline assignment: CDR1 SGHAT and CDR2 FQNNGV. J gave up 6 bases and V 5 bases, and 4 bases lay outside the gene matches. The CDR3 nucleotides are TGTGCCAGCAGCCACCCAGGGGGTCAGCCCCAGCATTTT. Residues: CASSHPGGQPQHF. Drawing the rest from reference TRBV11-2 and TRBJ1-5, the complete variable domain is EAGVAQSPRYKIIEKRQSVAFWCNPISGHATLYWYQQILGQGPKLLIQFQNNGVVDDSQLPKDRFSAERLKGVDSTLKIQPAKLEDSAVYLCASSHPGGQPQHFGDGTRLSIL.

This clonotype was detected many times. J is TRBJ1-1 and V is TRBV5-1, with D possibly being TRBD1 (6 bases). V was cut by 4 bases and J by 5 bases, with 15 bases left in between. Germline loops: CDR1 SGHRS, CDR2 YFSETQ. The CDR3 contains 14 residues. The chain's CDR3 is CASSLDSGVTEAFF. In DNA, the CDR3 is TGCGCCAGCAGCCTTGATTCAGGGGTTACTGAAGCTTTCTTT.

This clonotype was seen ten or more times. The V and J genes are TRBV15 and TRBJ2-1, with D perhaps being TRBD1 or TRBD2 (5 bases each). Per the germline V gene, CDR1 is LNHNV and CDR2 is YYDKDF (reference sequence). V was pared by 0 bases and J by 2 bases, with 11 bases between. This CDR3 has 16 residues. In DNA, the CDR3 is TGTGCCACCAGCAGAGATTCGAAGGGACCCTACAATGAGCAGTTCTTC. Its protein is CATSRDSKGPYNEQFF.

The sample holds many counts of this clonotype. The chain joins TRBV27 to TRBJ2-3, with 7 bases that match TRBD2. Looked up from germline, CDR1 is MNHEY and CDR2 is SMNVEV (reference sequence). CDR3 size: 17 residues. Trimming cost V 5 bases and J 2 bases; bases outside gene matches: 13. Written as DNA, the CDR3 is TGTGCCAGCAGTCCTGGGGTTCCGGGACTAAACACAGATACGCAGTATTTT. This sequence encodes CASSPGVPGLNTDTQYF.

This clonotype was seen ten or more times. This chain connects TRBV7-9 to TRBJ2-3, with 7 bases identical to TRBD2. This CDR3 spans 15 amino acids. Looked up from germline, CDR1 is SEHNR and CDR2 is FQNEAQ (reference sequence). The V gene end was trimmed by 5 bases and the J gene end by 4 bases; junction bases not matched to a gene: 9. In DNA form, the CDR3 reads TGTGCCAGCAGCCAGAGCGGGGTCCAGGCAGATACGCAGTATTTT. Its protein product is CASSQSGVQADTQYF.

This clonotype was observed a handful of times. The chain is built from TRBV5-4 and TRBJ2-7; D remains unclear. Germline CDR1 reads SGHNT; CDR2 reads YYREEE (reference sequence). Trimming left V 0 bases short and J 7 bases short, with 11 bases between. The CDR3 consists of 13 residues. For the CDR3, the DNA is TGTGCCAGCAGCTTGGTGCCGGCCCGGGAGCAGTACTTC. Translation gives CASSLVPAREQYF.

This clonotype occurred many times. In DNA, the CDR3 is TGCGCCAGCAGCCATGATAGCGGGAGTCGGAGCGGGGAGACCCAGTACTTC. It yields the protein CASSHDSGSRSGETQYF. The gene calls are TRBV4-1 and TRBJ2-5; TRBD2 aligns across 9 bases. V dropped 3 bases and J dropped 5; count of bases not matched to a gene: 13. Germline V gene lookup returns CDR1 MGHRA and CDR2 YSYEKL. The length of the CDR3 is 17 residues.

This clonotype was counted ten times or more. The rearrangement joins TRBV10-2 to TRBJ2-1; perhaps D is TRBD1 or TRBD2 (7 bases each). The CDR3 runs to 14 residues. Looked up from germline, CDR1 is WSHSY and CDR2 is SAAADI. V gave up 8 bases and J gave up 0 bases, with 11 bases separating them. CDR3 bases: TGCGCCAGCTTCAGGGGGGGCTCCTACAATGAGCAGTTCTTC. Encoded protein: CASFRGGSYNEQFF.

This clonotype was detected a few times. The V gene is TRBV20-1, the J gene TRBJ2-7; D may be TRBD2 (6 bases). The V gene's germline CDR1 is DFQATT and CDR2 SNEGSKA (reference sequence). The CDR3 contains 12 residues. Trimming removed 1 base from V and 3 bases from J, with 7 bases in between. CDR3 amino acids: CSARAGVYEQYF. The DNA of the CDR3 is TGCAGTGCTAGAGCGGGGGTCTACGAGCAGTACTTC.

This clonotype was counted many times. The CDR3 coding sequence is TGTGCCAGCAGCGTCTCGACTGGGGGAGAGACCCAGTACTTC. This translates into CASSVSTGGETQYF. This chain joins TRBV9 and TRBJ2-5, with D tentatively TRBD1 or TRBD2 (5 bases each). The ends were cut back, 2 bases at V and 4 bases at J, with 12 bases in the middle. The germline CDR1 and CDR2 sequences are SGDLS and YYNGEE. The CDR3 runs 14 residues.

Of note for this clonotype: The final CDR3 position lacks the conserved phenylalanine or tryptophan, pointing to a likely read error. The V and J genes are TRBV27 and TRBJ2-1; D might be TRBD2 (5 bases). Germline values: CDR1 MNHEY, CDR2 SMNVEV (reference sequence). V was cut by 3 bases and J by 8 bases, with 8 bases left in between. The CDR3 consists of 12 residues. Here the CDR3 reads CASSFRRDEQFS. The CDR3 coding sequence is TGTGCCAGCAGTTTTAGGCGGGATGAGCAGTTCTCC.

The chain has TRBV5-5 and TRBJ2-4, with unresolved D. This CDR3 region has 12 residues. Trimming stripped 0 bases from V and 11 bases from J, with 9 bases between. The germline V gene has CDR1 SGHKS and CDR2 YYEKEE (reference sequence). CDR3 DNA sequence: TGTGCCAGCAGCTTGGGTGAACGCGTTCAGTACTTC. It codes for CASSLGERVQYF.

This clonotype was seen repeatedly, ten times or more. The chain recombines TRBV19 with TRBJ2-5; 8 bases agree with TRBD2. The CDR3 length is 14 residues. V gave up 3 bases and J gave up 5 bases; unmatched junction bases: 5. CDR1 and CDR2 from the germline V gene are LNHDA and SQIVND (reference sequence). This CDR3 is CASSILLAVETQYF. CDR3 bases: TGTGCCAGTAGTATTCTACTAGCGGTGGAGACCCAGTACTTC.

This clonotype was counted ten times or more. At one end the junction does not follow the germline gene, possibly because of a read error. V is TRBV11-3 and J is TRBJ2-1; D possibly corresponds to TRBD2 (6 bases). Germline V CDR1 and CDR2: SGHNT, YENEEA. The CDR3 loop spans 11 amino acids. The CDR3 sequence: CASSLAGERFF. DNA for the CDR3: TGTGCCAGCAGCTTAGCGGGAGAGCGGTTCTTC.

This clonotype appeared many times. The V gene is TRBV7-9, the J gene TRBJ2-7; the match to TRBD2 covers 10 bases. Germline V gene data show CDR1 as SEHNR and CDR2 as FQNEAQ (reference sequence). V lost 3 bases to trimming and J lost 7 bases; unmatched junction nucleotides: 6. The CDR3 runs to 14 residues. The CDR3 sequence is CASSLSGRVDEQYF. In nucleotides, the CDR3 is TGTGCCAGCAGCTTGAGCGGGAGGGTGGATGAGCAGTACTTC.

This clonotype was seen ten or more times. The chain has TRBV2 and TRBJ2-4; no clear D gene. The V gene lost 8 bases and the J gene lost 0 bases, with 17 bases spanning the gap. The CDR3 has 16 residues. The germline gives CDR1 SNHLY, CDR2 FYNNEI. CDR3 DNA sequence: TGTGCCAGCGGGCAGGAAAGCTCATTAGCCAAAAACATTCAGTACTTC. Its translation: CASGQESSLAKNIQYF. The variable domain in full, completed from reference TRBV2 and TRBJ2-4, reads EPEVTQTPSHQVTQMGQEVILRCVPISNHLYFYWYRQILGQKVEFLVSFYNNEISEKSEIFDDQFSVERPDGSNFTLKIRSTKLEDSAMYFCASGQESSLAKNIQYFGAGTRLSVL.

V and J are TRBV19 and TRBJ2-1, with D tentatively TRBD2 (5 bases). Between the trimmed V and J ends, which lost 6 bases and 5 bases, there was a span of 26 bases. Germline CDR1 is LNHDA and CDR2 is SQIVND (reference sequence). There are 18 residues in the CDR3. Here the CDR3 reads CASRPKSGGGGHNNEQFF. CDR3 sequence (DNA): TGTGCCAGTAGACCGAAATCGGGCGGAGGAGGCCATAACAATGAGCAGTTCTTC.

This clonotype has ten or more counts. The chain couples TRBV7-8 to TRBJ2-1; 12 bases fit TRBD2. Germline V CDR1 and CDR2: SGHVS, FQNEAQ. Unmatched junction bases numbered 10, after V lost 6 bases and J lost 4 bases. The CDR3 covers 17 residues. CDR3: CASSQTSGSSPYNEQFF. In DNA form, the CDR3 reads TGTGCCAGCAGTCAGACTAGCGGGAGCTCTCCTTACAATGAGCAGTTCTTC.

The chain links TRBV14 to TRBJ2-7, with D maybe TRBD1 (6 bases). V shed 0 bases and J shed 4 bases, with 16 bases lying between them. CDR1 is SGHDN and CDR2 is FVKESK in the germline V gene. The length of the CDR3 is 16 residues. CDR3 protein: CASSQEAGALRYEQYV. DNA for the CDR3: TGTGCCAGCAGCCAAGAGGCAGGGGCTCTAAGGTACGAGCAGTACGTC.

This clonotype was seen many times. The chain links TRBV7-3 to TRBJ1-1, with D possibly being TRBD1 (5 bases). V lost 2 bases and J lost 6, with 10 bases in between. Germline CDR1 and CDR2: SGHTA and FQGTGA. This CDR3 is built from 13 residues. CDR3 loop: CASSLGGASEAFF. The CDR3 coding sequence is TGTGCCAGCAGCTTAGGGGGAGCCTCTGAAGCTTTCTTT.

This clonotype has more than one count but fewer than ten. The chain combines TRBV20-1 with TRBJ1-5; 9 bases are shared with TRBD1. The CDR3 is 15 amino acids. V was clipped by 4 bases and J by 1 base; unmatched bases: 5. The germline CDR1 and CDR2 sequences are DFQATT and SNEGSKA (reference sequence). CDR3 in amino acids: CSATPGQGSNQPQHF. The CDR3, as DNA: TGCAGTGCTACCCCGGGACAGGGAAGCAATCAGCCCCAGCATTTT.

This clonotype was seen at least ten times. J is TRBJ1-4 and V is TRBV12-3 or TRBV12-4; weak D call: TRBD1 (5 bases). V was clipped by 3 bases and J by 7 bases, with 18 bases between them. CDR3 length equals 16 residues. Written as DNA, the CDR3 is TGTGCCAGCAGTTTCCGGGCAGGGCGCGGGGGTGAAAAACTGTTTTTT. It translates to CASSFRAGRGGEKLFF.

This clonotype was observed at least ten times. This sequence joins TRBV12-3 or TRBV12-4 and TRBJ2-5; D gene uncertain. The ends were cut back, 5 bases at V and 3 bases at J, with 4 bases in the middle. The CDR3 totals 11 residues. The CDR3 bases are TGTGCCAGCAGTCAAAAAGAGACCCAGTACTTC. The encoded protein is CASSQKETQYF.

This clonotype was seen at least ten times. The chain links TRBV3-1 to TRBJ1-6; D unresolved. There are 15 residues in the CDR3. CDR1 and CDR2 (germline): LGHDT, YNNKEL (reference sequence). The germline V and J ends were trimmed by 2 bases and 7 bases, with 12 bases remaining between them. DNA of the CDR3: TGTGCCAGCAGCCAACGTAGGCAGGCCAATTCACCCCTCCACTTT. Its translation: CASSQRRQANSPLHF. The variable domain in full, completed from reference TRBV3-1 and TRBJ1-6, reads DTAVSQTPKYLVTQMGNDKSIKCEQNLGHDTMYWYKQDSKKFLKIMFSYNNKELIINETVPNRFSPKSPDKAHLNLHINSLELGDSAVYFCASSQRRQANSPLHFGNGTRLTVT.